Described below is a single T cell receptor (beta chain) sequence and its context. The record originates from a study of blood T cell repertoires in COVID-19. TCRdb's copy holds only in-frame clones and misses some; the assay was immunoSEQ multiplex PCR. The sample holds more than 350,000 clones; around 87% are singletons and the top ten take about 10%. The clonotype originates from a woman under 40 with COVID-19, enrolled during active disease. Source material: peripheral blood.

In DNA, the CDR3 is TGTGCCAGCAGCTTGGCCGTAGGGGCTAATGAAAAACTGTTTTTT. Its protein product is CASSLAVGANEKLFF. The rearrangement uses TRBV5-4 and TRBJ1-4, with D tentatively TRBD1 (5 bases). Germline loops: CDR1 SGHNT, CDR2 YYREEE (reference sequence). The V and J ends lost 0 bases and 3 bases respectively, with 9 bases between them. The CDR3 length is 15 residues.